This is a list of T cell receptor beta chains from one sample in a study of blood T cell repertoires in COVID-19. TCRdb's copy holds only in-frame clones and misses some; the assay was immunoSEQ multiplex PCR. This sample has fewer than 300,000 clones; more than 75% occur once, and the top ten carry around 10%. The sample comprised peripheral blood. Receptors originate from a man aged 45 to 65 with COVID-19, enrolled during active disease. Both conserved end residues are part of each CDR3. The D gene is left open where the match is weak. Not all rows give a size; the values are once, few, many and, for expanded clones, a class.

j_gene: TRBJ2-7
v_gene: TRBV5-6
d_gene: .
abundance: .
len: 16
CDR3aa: CASSLNGRSPSYEQYF
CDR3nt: TGTGCCAGCAGCTTGAACGGGAGATCTCCCTCCTACGAGCAGTACTTC

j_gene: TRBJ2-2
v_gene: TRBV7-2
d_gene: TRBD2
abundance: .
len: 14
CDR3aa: CASTWDYGTGELFF
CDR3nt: TGTGCCAGCACTTGGGACTACGGCACCGGGGAGCTGTTTTTT

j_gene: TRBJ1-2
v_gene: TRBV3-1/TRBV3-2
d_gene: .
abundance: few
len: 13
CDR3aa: CASSQVEGLGYTF
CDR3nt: TGTGCCAGCAGCCAAGTGGAGGGTCTGGGCTACACCTTC

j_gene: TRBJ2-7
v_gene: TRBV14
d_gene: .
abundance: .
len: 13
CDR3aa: CASSQVPSHEQYF
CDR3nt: TGTGCCAGCAGCCAAGTCCCATCCCACGAGCAGTACTTC

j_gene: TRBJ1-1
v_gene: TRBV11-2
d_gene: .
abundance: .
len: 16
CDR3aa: CASSLGGGGVVAEAFF
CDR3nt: TGTGCCAGCAGCCTTGGTGGGGGGGGTGTGGTTGCTGAAGCTTTCTTT

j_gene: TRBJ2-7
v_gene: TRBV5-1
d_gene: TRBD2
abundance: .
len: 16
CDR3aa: CASSFSSGSVRYEQYF
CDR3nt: TGCGCCAGCAGCTTTAGTAGCGGGAGTGTTCGCTACGAGCAGTACTTC

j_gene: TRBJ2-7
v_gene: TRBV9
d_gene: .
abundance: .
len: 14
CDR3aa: CASSVGWGDYEQYF
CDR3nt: TGTGCCAGCAGCGTAGGGTGGGGGGACTACGAGCAGTACTTC

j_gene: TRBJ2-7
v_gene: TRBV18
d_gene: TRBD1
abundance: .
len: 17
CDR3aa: CASSPFSGTGNTYEQYF
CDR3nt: TGTGCCAGCTCACCCTTCTCCGGGACAGGGAATACCTACGAGCAGTACTTC

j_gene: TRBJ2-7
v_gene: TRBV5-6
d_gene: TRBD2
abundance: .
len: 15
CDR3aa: CASSPSAGGPYEQYF
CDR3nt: TGTGCCAGCAGCCCAAGTGCGGGAGGGCCCTACGAGCAGTACTTC

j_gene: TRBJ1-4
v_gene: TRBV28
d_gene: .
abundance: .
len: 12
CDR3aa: CASRTGTTKLFF
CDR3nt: TGTGCCAGCAGAACCGGGACAACGAAACTGTTTTTT

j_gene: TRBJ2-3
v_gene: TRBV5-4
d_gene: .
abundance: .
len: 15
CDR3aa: CASSLGAGTADTQYF
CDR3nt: TGTGCCAGCAGCTTGGGGGCGGGAACGGCAGATACGCAGTATTTT

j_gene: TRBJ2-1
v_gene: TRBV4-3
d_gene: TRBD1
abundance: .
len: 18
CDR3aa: CASSQDTGQGLFNNEQFF
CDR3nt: TGCGCCAGCAGCCAAGATACCGGACAGGGACTTTTTAACAATGAGCAGTTCTTC